This T cell receptor beta chain comes out of a study of T cells in Graves' hyperthyroidism and ophthalmopathy. The germline CDR1 and CDR2 sequences are KGHSH and LQKENI. The CDR3 runs 14 residues. Trimming pared 3 bases from V and 2 bases from J, leaving 10 bases between. TCR beta CDR3 sequences were amplified from RNA transcripts. In the first-round RT-PCR of the TCR CDR3, the HTBI primer set was used. TCRdb fed the multiplex PCR reads into MiXCR, producing one record per CDR3 protein. The data contain around 350,000 distinct CDR3 sequences, 15% to 20% of them singletons. This receptor was obtained from a woman aged 18-35 years with Graves' hyperthyroidism. The material sequenced was blood. V and J are TRBV18 and TRBJ1-2; D gene ambiguous. This CDR3 is CASSPWQSNYGYTF. CDR3 DNA: TGTGCCAGCTCACCGTGGCAGTCGAACTATGGCTACACCTTC.